The 8 T cell receptor beta chains below come from one sample, sequenced in a study of sequential checkpoint blockade in melanoma. Treatment specified: randomized to nivolumab then ipilimumab (arm A) or the reverse (arm B). Only in-frame clones appear in the TCRdb table, and some are missing; sequencing was by immunoSEQ multiplex PCR. The sample carries 8,500 to 10,000 clones, around 60% recorded once. The specimen was CD8+ T cells sorted from blood (inferred from file names), collected from a patient given nivolumab and ipilimumab in sequence. The receptors derive from a human donor with melanoma.

This chain links TRBV4-2 with TRBJ2-5; D might be TRBD2 (5 bases). Per germline, CDR1 LGHNA and CDR2 YNFKEQ. Trimming removed 4 bases from V and 5 bases from J, with 11 bases in between. The CDR3 has 13 amino acids. CDR3 sequence reads: CASSPVPGETQYF. In DNA form, the CDR3 reads TGTGCCAGCAGCCCGGTCCCGGGGGAGACCCAGTACTTC.

The chain recombines TRBV7-6 with TRBJ1-2; D might be TRBD1 (6 bases). The CDR3 is made up of 16 amino acids. V lost 1 base to trimming and J lost 4 bases, with 16 bases between them. Germline V gene sequence: CDR1 SGHVS, CDR2 FNYEAQ. The CDR3 DNA reads as TGTGCCAGCAGCTTAGTGGCGGACAGTGTTAGCTATGGCTACACCTTC. It specifies CASSLVADSVSYGYTF.

The chain is built from TRBV7-2 and TRBJ1-3; TRBD1 might be the D (5 bases). The germline V gene encodes CDR1 SGHTA and CDR2 FQGNSA. The CDR3 is 14 amino acids. V gave up 5 bases and J gave up 4 bases, with 12 bases separating them. CDR3 DNA sequence: TGTGCCAGCAGCCCCGGGGGTGACGGAAACACCATATATTTT. Translation gives CASSPGGDGNTIYF.

This clone was observed a single time. The rearrangement uses TRBV27 and TRBJ1-2, with D unresolved. The CDR3 is 13 residues long. Germline V gene sequence: CDR1 MNHEY, CDR2 SMNVEV (reference sequence). V was clipped by 0 bases and J by 8 bases, with 10 bases between them. The DNA for the CDR3 is TGTGCCAGCAGTTTATCGATGGGAGTGGGCTACACCTTC. It yields the protein CASSLSMGVGYTF.

This clone was observed a handful of times. The gene calls are TRBV2 and TRBJ1-2; D is possibly TRBD1 (5 bases). The CDR3 contains 14 residues. The germline V gene encodes CDR1 SNHLY and CDR2 FYNNEI. The V end was cut by 3 bases, the J end by 4 bases, with 12 bases between. The CDR3 loop reads CASSDPGFGYGYTF. The CDR3 nucleotides are TGTGCCAGCAGTGATCCAGGGTTTGGCTATGGCTACACCTTC.

This sequence joins TRBV10-1 and TRBJ1-1; tentative D call: TRBD1 (6 bases). CDR3 length: 13 amino acids. Between the trimmed V and J ends, which lost 4 bases and 5 bases, there was a span of 11 bases. Germline CDR1 reads WNHNN; CDR2 reads SYGVQD (reference sequence). The CDR3 DNA reads as TGCGCCAGCAGTGGGGGTCAGGGGACTGAAGCTTTCTTT. Amino acids: CASSGGQGTEAFF.

The J gene is TRBJ1-2, the V gene TRBV7-9; tentatively, D is TRBD1 (6 bases). Germline CDR1 SEHNR, CDR2 FQNEAQ (reference sequence). This CDR3 contains 14 residues. V dropped 1 base and J dropped 8 bases, with 14 bases sitting between them. CDR3 nucleotide sequence: TGTGCCAGCAGCTTAGGGTGGGGGCCTGAGGGCTACACCTTC. Its translation: CASSLGWGPEGYTF.

CDR3 in DNA: TGCGCCAGCAGCTGGGGGGACAGGGGGCGAGATGGCTACACCTTC. This encodes CASSWGDRGRDGYTF. The V call is TRBV5-1, the J call TRBJ1-2; 12 bases agree with TRBD1. Germline CDR1 and CDR2: SGHRS and YFSETQ. The V segment lost 3 bases and the J segment 6 bases; nucleotides outside the gene matches: 6. The CDR3 covers 15 residues.